These T cell receptor beta chains were read from a single sample in a study of neoadjuvant nivolumab and ipilimumab in lung cancer. Assay used: immunoSEQ multiplex PCR; TCRdb lists only in-frame clones, some missing. The sample yields 20,000 to 25,000 clones, 82% seen once. This specimen consisted of peripheral blood, obtained before neoadjuvant nivolumab, alone or with ipilimumab. The receptor source for this set is an adult with non-small cell lung cancer. Each CDR3 is given with its conserved first and last residue. Fields, in order: clone size, J gene, V gene, D gene, CDR3 protein, CDR3 DNA. The D gene is left open where the match is weak. Expanded clones are given a class, and other clones once, few, many or no size at all.

abundance: -
j_gene: TRBJ1-1
v_gene: TRBV5-1
d_gene: TRBD1
CDR3aa: CASSRGAGDRTEAFF
CDR3nt: TGCGCCAGCAGCCGAGGCGCCGGGGACAGAACTGAAGCTTTCTTT

abundance: -
j_gene: TRBJ2-7
v_gene: TRBV5-1
d_gene: -
CDR3aa: CASSLGGYEQYF
CDR3nt: TGCGCCAGCAGCTTGGGGGGCTACGAGCAGTACTTC

abundance: once
j_gene: TRBJ1-2
v_gene: TRBV29-1
d_gene: -
CDR3aa: CSVEVLFYGYTF
CDR3nt: TGCAGCGTTGAAGTACTGTTCTATGGCTACACCTTC

abundance: few
j_gene: TRBJ2-7
v_gene: TRBV15
d_gene: -
CDR3aa: CATSRDLNVGAAEQYF
CDR3nt: TGTGCCACCAGCAGAGACCTTAACGTAGGGGCGGCCGAGCAGTACTTC

abundance: -
j_gene: TRBJ2-5
v_gene: TRBV5-1
d_gene: -
CDR3aa: CASSRGRGLGQETQYF
CDR3nt: TGCGCCAGCAGTCGGGGGAGGGGGCTTGGCCAAGAGACCCAGTACTTC

abundance: few
j_gene: TRBJ2-2
v_gene: TRBV11-2
d_gene: -
CDR3aa: CASLGNPAGELFF
CDR3nt: TGTGCCAGCTTGGGGAATCCGGCCGGGGAGCTGTTTTTT

abundance: -
j_gene: TRBJ2-7
v_gene: TRBV21-1
d_gene: -
CDR3aa: CASSPKGGPYEQYF
CDR3nt: TGTGCCAGCAGCCCGAAGGGGGGGCCCTACGAGCAGTACTTC

abundance: -
j_gene: TRBJ1-1
v_gene: TRBV20-1
d_gene: -
CDR3aa: CSAQRTTEAFF
CDR3nt: TGCAGTGCTCAGAGGACCACTGAAGCTTTCTTT

abundance: once
j_gene: TRBJ2-3
v_gene: TRBV7-8
d_gene: TRBD1
CDR3aa: CASSLDLRDRVMDTQYF
CDR3nt: TGTGCCAGCAGCTTAGATCTCCGAGACAGGGTAATGGATACGCAGTATTTT

abundance: -
j_gene: TRBJ2-3
v_gene: TRBV7-3
d_gene: TRBD2
CDR3aa: CASSFPSGRALDTQYF
CDR3nt: TGTGCCAGCAGCTTCCCAAGCGGGAGGGCCTTAGATACGCAGTATTTT

abundance: -
j_gene: TRBJ2-1
v_gene: TRBV19
d_gene: -
CDR3aa: CASSLGLANEQFF
CDR3nt: TGTGCCAGTAGTTTGGGCCTGGCGAATGAGCAGTTCTTC

abundance: -
j_gene: TRBJ1-5
v_gene: TRBV18
d_gene: TRBD1
CDR3aa: CASSPNQGQGNQPQHF
CDR3nt: TGTGCCAGCTCACCGAACCAGGGACAGGGGAATCAGCCCCAGCATTTT

abundance: -
j_gene: TRBJ1-1
v_gene: TRBV4-2
d_gene: -
CDR3aa: CASSQGSGGDTEAFF
CDR3nt: TGTGCCAGCAGCCAAGGATCGGGTGGGGACACTGAAGCTTTCTTT

abundance: -
j_gene: TRBJ1-2
v_gene: TRBV5-8
d_gene: -
CDR3aa: CASSLAGRNYGYTF
CDR3nt: TGTGCCAGCAGCTTGGCCGGGAGAAACTATGGCTACACCTTC

abundance: -
j_gene: TRBJ1-2
v_gene: TRBV7-2
d_gene: TRBD1
CDR3aa: CASSLGRRGRDGYTF
CDR3nt: TGTGCCAGCAGCTTAGGGAGGAGGGGGCGCGATGGCTACACCTTC

abundance: few
j_gene: TRBJ2-3
v_gene: TRBV6-5
d_gene: -
CDR3aa: CASSYGGASTDTQYF
CDR3nt: TGTGCCAGCAGTTATGGGGGGGCTAGCACAGATACGCAGTATTTT

abundance: -
j_gene: TRBJ1-5
v_gene: TRBV28
d_gene: -
CDR3aa: CATSSVGADNQPQHF
CDR3nt: TGTGCCACCTCCTCTGTAGGGGCCGACAATCAGCCCCAGCATTTT

abundance: few
j_gene: TRBJ2-1
v_gene: TRBV11-3
d_gene: -
CDR3aa: CASSSASPNEQFF
CDR3nt: TGTGCCAGCAGCTCGGCCTCCCCCAATGAGCAGTTCTTC

abundance: -
j_gene: TRBJ2-1
v_gene: TRBV11-1
d_gene: TRBD1
CDR3aa: CASSPRDRGSYNEQFF
CDR3nt: TGTGCCAGCAGCCCGCGGGACAGGGGGTCCTACAATGAGCAGTTCTTC

abundance: -
j_gene: TRBJ1-2
v_gene: TRBV6-5
d_gene: -
CDR3aa: CASSFGGVLVGYTF
CDR3nt: TGTGCCAGCAGTTTTGGGGGGGTGTTGGTTGGCTACACCTTC

abundance: -
j_gene: TRBJ2-3
v_gene: TRBV29-1
d_gene: TRBD2
CDR3aa: CSVAGSGTDPSTDTQYF
CDR3nt: TGCAGCGTCGCCGGTAGCGGGACGGACCCTAGCACAGATACGCAGTATTTT

abundance: -
j_gene: TRBJ2-5
v_gene: TRBV9
d_gene: TRBD2
CDR3aa: CASSLTATGGVGETQYF
CDR3nt: TGTGCCAGCAGCCTCACGGCTACCGGGGGGGTTGGAGAGACCCAGTACTTC

abundance: -
j_gene: TRBJ2-3
v_gene: TRBV6-5
d_gene: -
CDR3aa: CASSKGITDTQYF
CDR3nt: TGTGCCAGCAGTAAGGGTATCACAGATACGCAGTATTTT

abundance: once
j_gene: TRBJ1-3
v_gene: TRBV7-2
d_gene: -
CDR3aa: CASSLALGAGNTIYF
CDR3nt: TGTGCCAGCAGCTTAGCGTTGGGGGCCGGAAACACCATATATTTT

abundance: -
j_gene: TRBJ1-2
v_gene: TRBV19
d_gene: -
CDR3aa: CASSPGPIYGYTF
CDR3nt: TGTGCCAGTAGTCCCGGGCCGATCTATGGCTACACCTTC

abundance: -
j_gene: TRBJ1-1
v_gene: TRBV9
d_gene: -
CDR3aa: CASSVAWAGEAFF
CDR3nt: TGTGCCAGCAGCGTAGCTTGGGCGGGTGAAGCTTTCTTT

abundance: -
j_gene: TRBJ2-1
v_gene: TRBV15
d_gene: TRBD2
CDR3aa: CATSALAGTYNEQFF
CDR3nt: TGTGCCACCAGCGCCCTAGCGGGAACCTACAATGAGCAGTTCTTC

abundance: -
j_gene: TRBJ1-5
v_gene: TRBV6-6
d_gene: -
CDR3aa: CASSQEQPQHF
CDR3nt: TGTGCCAGCAGTCAGGAACAGCCCCAGCATTTT

abundance: few
j_gene: TRBJ1-1
v_gene: TRBV11-3
d_gene: -
CDR3aa: CASSIGAGAASEAFF
CDR3nt: TGTGCCAGCAGCATTGGAGCGGGGGCGGCCTCTGAAGCTTTCTTT

abundance: -
j_gene: TRBJ2-7
v_gene: TRBV2
d_gene: TRBD2
CDR3aa: CASSASGRAYEQYF
CDR3nt: TGTGCCAGCAGTGCAAGCGGGAGGGCCTACGAGCAGTACTTC

abundance: once
j_gene: TRBJ2-3
v_gene: TRBV30
d_gene: -
CDR3aa: CAWSQGTSDTQYF
CDR3nt: TGTGCCTGGAGTCAAGGGACTTCAGATACGCAGTATTTT